The 18 T cell receptor beta chains presented below share a single source sample, sequenced in a study of cytomegalovirus exposure and HLA in healthy donors. Clones were sequenced by immunoSEQ multiplex PCR, and TCRdb holds only the in-frame ones, with some missing. The table records approximately 180,000 clones, around nine tenths of them present only once. The sample comprised PBMCs. The source of these receptors is a man between 18 and 29 years old in good health and CMV-seropositive.

This chain connects TRBV6-6 to TRBJ2-7; the match to TRBD2 covers 10 bases. There are 15 residues in the CDR3. CDR1 and CDR2 (germline): MNHNY, SVGAGI (reference sequence). After removal of 6 bases from V and 7 bases from J, the junction contained 12 bases not matched to a gene. The CDR3 protein is CASRVTSGVLEEQYF. DNA for the CDR3: TGTGCCAGCAGGGTTACTAGCGGGGTATTGGAAGAGCAGTACTTC.

V gene TRBV18 combines with J gene TRBJ1-4, with D unresolved. This CDR3 is built from 15 residues. The V end lost 3 bases, the J end lost 0 bases, and 8 bases lay between the germline ends. Germline loops: CDR1 KGHSH, CDR2 LQKENI. CDR3: CASSPRDATNEKLFF. CDR3 bases: TGTGCCAGCTCACCTAGAGATGCAACTAATGAAAAACTGTTTTTT. The full variable domain, in which reference TRBV18 and TRBJ1-4 provide the parts outside the CDR3, is NAGVMQNPRHLVRRRGQEARLRCSPMKGHSHVYWYRQLPEEGLKFMVYLQKENIIDESGMPKERFSAEFPKEGPSILRIQQVVRGDSAAYFCASSPRDATNEKLFFGSGTQLSVL.

This clone occurred a few times. This chain connects TRBV15 to TRBJ2-7; 9 bases agree with TRBD1. Losses at the gene ends were 5 bases for V and 3 bases for J; bases not matched to a gene: 5. The CDR3 totals 14 residues. The germline CDR1 and CDR2 sequences are LNHNV and YYDKDF (reference sequence). CDR3 region: CATSVRQGGYEQYF. The CDR3 bases are TGTGCCACCAGCGTACGACAGGGGGGCTACGAGCAGTACTTC. Drawing the rest from reference TRBV15 and TRBJ2-7, the complete variable domain is DAMVIQNPRYQVTQFGKPVTLSCSQTLNHNVMYWYQQKSSQAPKLLFHYYDKDFNNEADTPDNFQSRRPNTSFCFLDIRSPGLGDTAMYLCATSVRQGGYEQYFGPGTRLTVT.

This clone was counted between two and nine times. V usage is TRBV15 and J usage is TRBJ2-7, with TRBD1 matching over 9 bases. This CDR3 has 12 amino acids. Germline CDR1 reads LNHNV; CDR2 reads YYDKDF (reference sequence). V lost 9 bases to trimming and J lost 4 bases; unmatched junction nucleotides: 4. CDR3 bases: TGTGCCACTGGGACAGGGAAATACGAGCAGTACTTC. It codes for CATGTGKYEQYF.

The chain has TRBV28 and TRBJ2-5; the match to TRBD2 covers 7 bases. V lost 10 bases to trimming and J lost 3 bases; unmatched junction nucleotides: 8. The CDR3 loop spans 13 amino acids. The germline CDR1 and CDR2 sequences are MDHEN and SYDVKM. As DNA, the CDR3 is TGTGCCACCACTTGGGGGGGGGAAGAGACCCAGTACTTC. Its protein is CATTWGGEETQYF.

The chain uses TRBV6-6 and TRBJ2-1; TRBD2 aligns across 7 bases. From germline, CDR1 is MNHNY and CDR2 SVGAGI (reference sequence). V shed 2 bases and J 5 bases; nucleotides not matched to a gene: 9. The length of the CDR3 is 16 residues. CDR3 bases: TGTGCCAGCAGTTACAGAAGCGGGACCTACCACAATGAGCAGTTCTTC. Translation: CASSYRSGTYHNEQFF.

The V and J genes are TRBV5-8 and TRBJ2-3; 9 bases match TRBD1. The CDR3 length is 14 residues. Trimming removed 2 bases from V and 11 bases from J; junction bases left unmatched: 9. Germline CDR1 SGHTS, CDR2 YDEGEE. This chain's CDR3 is CASSFQTTGGLQYF. The CDR3 DNA is TGTGCCAGCAGCTTCCAGACCACAGGGGGCTTGCAGTATTTT.

This clone was recorded once. The DNA for the CDR3 is TGTGCCAGCAGCCCAACAGGGGGCGGGGGCGGCTACGAGCAGTACTTC. Translation: CASSPTGGGGGYEQYF. The J gene is TRBJ2-7, the V gene TRBV14; 9 nucleotides match TRBD1. CDR1 SGHDN and CDR2 FVKESK come from the germline V gene. This CDR3 has 16 amino acids. V lost 4 bases, J lost 3 bases, and 10 bases stayed unmatched.

This clone is a singleton in its sample. J is TRBJ2-7 and V is TRBV6-1; 8 bases map to TRBD2. Trimming cost V 2 bases and J 1 base; bases outside gene matches: 4. This CDR3 comprises 15 residues. The V gene's germline CDR1 is MNHNS and CDR2 SASEGT. CDR3 sequence reads: CASSEYQRGSYEQYF. As DNA, the CDR3 is TGTGCCAGCAGTGAATATCAGCGGGGGTCCTACGAGCAGTACTTC.

J is TRBJ2-7 and V is TRBV19; 8 positions match TRBD1. The length of the CDR3 is 13 residues. Germline-derived CDR1 and CDR2 are LNHDA and SQIVND (reference sequence). V trimming: 3 bases; J trimming: 6 bases; junction bases outside the gene matches: 4. The CDR3 coding sequence is TGTGCCAGTAGTATCGACAGGGGTGGCGAGCAGTACTTC. It yields the protein CASSIDRGGEQYF.

The CDR3, as DNA: TGTGCCAGCAGTGACGGGCAGGGCGGTGAAGCTTTCTTT. Protein: CASSDGQGGEAFF. The V and J genes are TRBV6-4 and TRBJ1-1; weak D call: TRBD1 (5 bases). Germline V gene data show CDR1 as MRHNA and CDR2 as SNTAGT. The CDR3 is 13 amino acids. V lost 2 bases and J 7 bases, leaving 11 bases between the germline ends.

The V gene is TRBV7-2, the J gene TRBJ1-5; possible D gene TRBD1, 5 bases. The V end lost 1 base, the J end lost 7 bases, and 17 bases lay between the germline ends. Germline CDR1 and CDR2: SGHTA and FQGNSA. This CDR3 contains 16 residues. The CDR3 DNA is TGTGCCAGCAGCTTAGTGGCGCAGGGAGGGAACCAGCCCCAGCATTTT. Translated: CASSLVAQGGNQPQHF.

J is TRBJ1-5 and V is TRBV5-1; 7 positions agree with TRBD1. The trim removed 8 bases at V and 7 bases at J, leaving 3 bases unmatched. From germline, CDR1 is SGHRS and CDR2 YFSETQ. This CDR3 has 11 amino acids. CDR3 nucleotide sequence: TGCGCCAGAGTACAGGGGCAGCCCCAGCATTTT. This codes for CARVQGQPQHF.

CDR3 sequence (DNA): TGCGCCAGCAGCTCACGCAGGGATTTTGGCTACACCTTC. Translation gives CASSSRRDFGYTF. V and J are TRBV5-1 and TRBJ1-2; the D gene is possibly TRBD1 (5 bases). Germline V CDR1 and CDR2: SGHRS, YFSETQ. V was shortened by 3 bases and J by 7 bases, with 13 bases between the two germline ends. The CDR3 covers 13 residues.

The rearrangement uses TRBV5-1 and TRBJ2-1, with TRBD1 matching over 7 bases. This CDR3 contains 17 residues. CDR1 and CDR2 (germline): SGHRS, YFSETQ. Losses at the gene ends were 0 bases for V and 2 bases for J; bases not matched to a gene: 8. The CDR3 loop is CASSLVPAGGAYNEQFF. DNA of the CDR3: TGCGCCAGCAGCTTGGTTCCCGCAGGGGGAGCCTACAATGAGCAGTTCTTC.

CDR3 nucleotide sequence: TGTGCCAGCAGCTTCGGAGCGGGGGGGCGGCAGCAAGAGACCCAGTACTTC. It translates to CASSFGAGGRQQETQYF. V is TRBV7-2 and J is TRBJ2-5; 10 bases match TRBD2. Looked up from germline, CDR1 is SGHTA and CDR2 is FQGNSA. The CDR3 length is 17 residues. V trimming: 3 bases; J trimming: 2 bases; junction bases outside the gene matches: 9.

The rearrangement joins TRBV7-9 to TRBJ2-5, with 7 positions matching TRBD1. In germline, CDR1 is SEHNR, CDR2 FQNEAQ (reference sequence). V lost 4 bases to trimming and J lost 4 bases; unmatched junction nucleotides: 6. This CDR3 is built from 14 residues. CDR3: CASSSQGTGETQYF. The CDR3, as DNA: TGTGCCAGCAGCTCACAGGGGACGGGAGAGACCCAGTACTTC.

This chain uses TRBV5-1 with TRBJ2-4; 13 bases are shared with TRBD2. Per the germline V gene, CDR1 is SGHRS and CDR2 is YFSETQ. The CDR3 extends over 17 amino acids. Trimming cost V 0 bases and J 4 bases; bases outside gene matches: 4. The CDR3 DNA reads TGCGCCAGCAGCTTGGGGACTAGCGGGAGCACAAAAAACATTCAGTACTTC. Protein sequence: CASSLGTSGSTKNIQYF.